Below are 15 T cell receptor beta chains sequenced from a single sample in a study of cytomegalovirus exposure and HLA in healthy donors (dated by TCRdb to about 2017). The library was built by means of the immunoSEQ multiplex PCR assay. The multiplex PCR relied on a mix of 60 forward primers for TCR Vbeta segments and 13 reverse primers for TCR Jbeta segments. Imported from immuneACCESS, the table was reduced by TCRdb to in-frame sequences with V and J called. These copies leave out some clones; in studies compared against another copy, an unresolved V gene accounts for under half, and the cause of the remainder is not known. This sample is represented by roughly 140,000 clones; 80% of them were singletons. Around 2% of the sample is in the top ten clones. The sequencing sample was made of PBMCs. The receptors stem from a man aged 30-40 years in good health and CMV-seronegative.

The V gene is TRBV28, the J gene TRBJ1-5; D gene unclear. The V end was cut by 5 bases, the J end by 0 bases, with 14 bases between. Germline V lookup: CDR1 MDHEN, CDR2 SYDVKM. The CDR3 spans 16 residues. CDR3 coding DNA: TGTGCCAGCAGTACCCGCCAGTGGTATAGCAATCAGCCCCAGCATTTT. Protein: CASSTRQWYSNQPQHF.

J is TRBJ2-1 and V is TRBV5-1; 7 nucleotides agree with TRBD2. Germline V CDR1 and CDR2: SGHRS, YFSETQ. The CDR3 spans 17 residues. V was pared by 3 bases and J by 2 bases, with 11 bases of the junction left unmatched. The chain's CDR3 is CASSSGGGVATYNEQFF. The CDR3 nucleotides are TGCGCCAGCAGCTCGGGAGGTGGGGTGGCTACCTACAATGAGCAGTTCTTC.

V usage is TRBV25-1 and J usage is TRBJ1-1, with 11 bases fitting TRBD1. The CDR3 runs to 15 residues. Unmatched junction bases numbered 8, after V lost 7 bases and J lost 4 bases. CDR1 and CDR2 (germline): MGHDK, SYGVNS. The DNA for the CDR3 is TGTGCCAGCATGACGCTCGGGACAGGGGGCACTGAAGCTTTCTTT. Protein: CASMTLGTGGTEAFF.

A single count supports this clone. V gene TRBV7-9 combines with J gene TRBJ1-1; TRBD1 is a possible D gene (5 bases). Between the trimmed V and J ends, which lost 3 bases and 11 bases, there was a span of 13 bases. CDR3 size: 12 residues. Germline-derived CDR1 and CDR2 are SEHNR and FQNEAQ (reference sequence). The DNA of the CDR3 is TGTGCCAGCAGCTTCCAGGGTTTGTGGGCTTTCTTT. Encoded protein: CASSFQGLWAFF.

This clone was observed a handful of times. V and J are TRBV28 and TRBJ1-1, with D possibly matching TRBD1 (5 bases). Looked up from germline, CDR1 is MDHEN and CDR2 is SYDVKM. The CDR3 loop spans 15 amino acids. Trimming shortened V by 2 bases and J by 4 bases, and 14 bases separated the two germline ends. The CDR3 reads CASSLIGRVGTEAFF. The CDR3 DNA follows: TGTGCCAGCAGTTTAATTGGCAGGGTGGGCACTGAAGCTTTCTTT.

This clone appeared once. The CDR3 spells CASSQGNGGYTF. CDR3 sequence (DNA): TGTGCCAGCAGCCAGGGTAATGGTGGCTACACCTTC. V gene TRBV28 combines with J gene TRBJ1-2; a weak D match, TRBD1 (5 bases). The CDR3 runs 12 residues. V shed 6 bases and J shed 7 bases, with 12 bases lying between them. Germline V gives CDR1 MDHEN, CDR2 SYDVKM.

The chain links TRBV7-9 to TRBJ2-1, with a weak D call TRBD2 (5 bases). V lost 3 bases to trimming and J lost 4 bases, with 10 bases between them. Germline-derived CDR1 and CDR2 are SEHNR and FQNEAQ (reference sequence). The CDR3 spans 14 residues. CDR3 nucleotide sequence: TGTGCCAGCAGCTTCCTCGGGAAGTACAATGAGCAGTTCTTC. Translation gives CASSFLGKYNEQFF.

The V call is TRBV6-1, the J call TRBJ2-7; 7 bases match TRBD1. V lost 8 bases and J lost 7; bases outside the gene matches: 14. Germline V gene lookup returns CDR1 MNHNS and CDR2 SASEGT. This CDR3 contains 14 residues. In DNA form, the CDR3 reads TGTGCCAGCCGAACGACAGGGAGCTCTCGGGAGCAGTACTTC. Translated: CASRTTGSSREQYF.

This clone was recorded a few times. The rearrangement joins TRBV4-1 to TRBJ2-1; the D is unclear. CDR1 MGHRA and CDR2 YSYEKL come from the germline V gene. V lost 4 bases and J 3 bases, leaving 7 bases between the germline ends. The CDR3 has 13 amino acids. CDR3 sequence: CASSRGLYNEQFF. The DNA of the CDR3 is TGCGCCAGCAGCCGCGGCCTCTACAATGAGCAGTTCTTC.

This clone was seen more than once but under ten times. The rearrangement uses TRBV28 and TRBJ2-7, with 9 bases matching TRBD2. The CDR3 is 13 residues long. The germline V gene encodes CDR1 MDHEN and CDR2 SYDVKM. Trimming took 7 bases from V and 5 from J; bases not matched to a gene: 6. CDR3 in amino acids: CASNDSGSNEQYF. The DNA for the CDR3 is TGTGCCAGCAACGATAGCGGGAGTAACGAGCAGTACTTC.

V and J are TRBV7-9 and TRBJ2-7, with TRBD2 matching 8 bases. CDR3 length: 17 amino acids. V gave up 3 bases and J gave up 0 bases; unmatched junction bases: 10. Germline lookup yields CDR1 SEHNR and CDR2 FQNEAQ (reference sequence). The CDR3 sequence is CASSFSGRPSYSYEQYF. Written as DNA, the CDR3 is TGTGCCAGCAGCTTCAGCGGGAGACCATCCTACTCCTACGAGCAGTACTTC.

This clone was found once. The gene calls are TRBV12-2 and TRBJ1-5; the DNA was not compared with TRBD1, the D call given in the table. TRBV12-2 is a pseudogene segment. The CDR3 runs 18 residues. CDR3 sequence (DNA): TGTGCAAGTCGCTTAGGAGGGGGACAGGGATATAGCAATCAGCCCCAGCATTTT. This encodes CASRLGGGQGYSNQPQHF.

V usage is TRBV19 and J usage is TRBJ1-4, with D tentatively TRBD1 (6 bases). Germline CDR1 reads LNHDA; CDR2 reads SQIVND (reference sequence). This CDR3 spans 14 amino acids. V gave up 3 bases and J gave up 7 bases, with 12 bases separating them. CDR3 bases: TGTGCCAGTAGTATCGGCAGGGGAGCTGAAAAACTGTTTTTT. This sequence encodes CASSIGRGAEKLFF.

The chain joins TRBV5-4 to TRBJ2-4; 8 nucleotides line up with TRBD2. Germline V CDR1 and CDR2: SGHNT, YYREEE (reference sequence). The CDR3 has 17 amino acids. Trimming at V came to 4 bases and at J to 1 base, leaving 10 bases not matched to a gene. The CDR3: CASSPGTGRAAKNIQYF. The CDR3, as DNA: TGTGCCAGCAGCCCCGGGACCGGGAGGGCCGCCAAAAACATTCAGTACTTC. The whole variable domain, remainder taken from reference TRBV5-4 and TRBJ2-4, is ETGVTQSPTHLIKTRGQQVTLRCSSQSGHNTVSWYQQALGQGPQFIFQYYREEENGRGNFPPRFSGLQFPNYSSELNVNALELDDSALYLCASSPGTGRAAKNIQYFGAGTRLSVL.

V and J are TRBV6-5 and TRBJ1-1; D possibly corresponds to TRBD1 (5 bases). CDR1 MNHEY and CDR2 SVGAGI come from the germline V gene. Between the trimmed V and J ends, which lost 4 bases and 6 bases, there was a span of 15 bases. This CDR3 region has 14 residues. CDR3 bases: TGTGCCAGCAGTTCAATTGACAGTTCGGCTGAAGCTTTCTTT. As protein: CASSSIDSSAEAFF.